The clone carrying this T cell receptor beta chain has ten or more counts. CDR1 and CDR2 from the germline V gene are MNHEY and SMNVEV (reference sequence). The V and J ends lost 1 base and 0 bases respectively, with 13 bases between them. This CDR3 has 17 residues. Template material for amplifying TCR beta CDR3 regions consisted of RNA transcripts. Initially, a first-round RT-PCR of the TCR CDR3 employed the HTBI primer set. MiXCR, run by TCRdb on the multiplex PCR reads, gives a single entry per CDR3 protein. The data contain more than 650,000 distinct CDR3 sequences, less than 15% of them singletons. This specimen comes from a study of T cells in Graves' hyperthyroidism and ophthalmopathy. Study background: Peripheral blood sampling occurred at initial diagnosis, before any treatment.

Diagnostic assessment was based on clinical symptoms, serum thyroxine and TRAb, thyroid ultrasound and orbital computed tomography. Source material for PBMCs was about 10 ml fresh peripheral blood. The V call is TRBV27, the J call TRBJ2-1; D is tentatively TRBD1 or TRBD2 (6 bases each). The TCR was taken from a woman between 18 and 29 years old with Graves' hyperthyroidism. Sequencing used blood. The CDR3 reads CASSLYVGGFSYNEQFF. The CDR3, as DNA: TGTGCCAGCAGTTTATATGTGGGGGGCTTCTCCTACAATGAGCAGTTCTTC.